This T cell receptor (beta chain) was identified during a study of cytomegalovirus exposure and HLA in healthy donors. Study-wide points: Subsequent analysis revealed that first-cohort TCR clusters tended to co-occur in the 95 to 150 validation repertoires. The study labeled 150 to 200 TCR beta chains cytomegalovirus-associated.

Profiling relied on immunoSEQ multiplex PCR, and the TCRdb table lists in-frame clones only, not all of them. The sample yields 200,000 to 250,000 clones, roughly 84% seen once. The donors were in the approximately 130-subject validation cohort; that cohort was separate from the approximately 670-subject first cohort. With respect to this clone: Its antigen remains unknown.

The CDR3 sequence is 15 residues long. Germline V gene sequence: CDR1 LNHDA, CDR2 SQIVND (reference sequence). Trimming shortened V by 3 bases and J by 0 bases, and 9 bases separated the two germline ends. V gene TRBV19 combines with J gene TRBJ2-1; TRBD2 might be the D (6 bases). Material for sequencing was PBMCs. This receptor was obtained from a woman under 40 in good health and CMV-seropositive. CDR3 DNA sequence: TGTGCCAGTAGTATTAGGAGGGACTCCTACAATGAGCAGTTCTTC. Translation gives CASSIRRDSYNEQFF.